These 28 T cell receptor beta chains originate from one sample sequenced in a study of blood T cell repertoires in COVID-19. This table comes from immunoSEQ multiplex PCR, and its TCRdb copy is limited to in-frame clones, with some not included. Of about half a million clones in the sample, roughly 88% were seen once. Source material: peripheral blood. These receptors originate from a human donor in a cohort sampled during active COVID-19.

The CDR3 nucleotides are TGTGCCAGCAGCCGAGAGGGACTAGCCAATGAGCAGTTCTTC. It is translated as CASSREGLANEQFF. The V call is TRBV11-2, the J call TRBJ2-1; 9 nucleotides agree with TRBD2. CDR1 and CDR2 from the germline V gene are SGHAT and FQNNGV. V was pared by 5 bases and J by 6 bases, with 5 bases of the junction left unmatched. The CDR3 length is 14 residues.

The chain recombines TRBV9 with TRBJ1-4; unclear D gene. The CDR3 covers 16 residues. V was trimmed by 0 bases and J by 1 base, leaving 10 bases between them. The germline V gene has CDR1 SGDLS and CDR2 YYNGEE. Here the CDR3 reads CASSVAGVGTNEKLFF. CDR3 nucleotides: TGTGCCAGCAGCGTAGCCGGGGTGGGAACTAATGAAAAACTGTTTTTT.

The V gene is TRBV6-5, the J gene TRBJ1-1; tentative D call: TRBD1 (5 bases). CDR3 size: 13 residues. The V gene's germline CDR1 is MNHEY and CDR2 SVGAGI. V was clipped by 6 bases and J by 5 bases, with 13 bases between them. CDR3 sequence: CASSFGGLTEAFF. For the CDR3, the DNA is TGTGCCAGCAGCTTTGGGGGGTTGACTGAAGCTTTCTTT.

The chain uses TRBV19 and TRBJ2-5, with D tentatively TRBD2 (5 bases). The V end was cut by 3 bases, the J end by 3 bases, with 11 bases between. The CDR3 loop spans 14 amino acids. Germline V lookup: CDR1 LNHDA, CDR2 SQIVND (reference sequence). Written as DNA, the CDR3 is TGTGCCAGTAGTATTACGTCTAGCAAAGAGACCCAGTACTTC. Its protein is CASSITSSKETQYF. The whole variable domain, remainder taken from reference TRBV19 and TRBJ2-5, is DGGITQSPKYLFRKEGQNVTLSCEQNLNHDAMYWYRQDPGQGLRLIYYSQIVNDFQKGDIAEGYSVSREKKESFPLTVTSAQKNPTAFYLCASSITSSKETQYFGPGTRLLVL.

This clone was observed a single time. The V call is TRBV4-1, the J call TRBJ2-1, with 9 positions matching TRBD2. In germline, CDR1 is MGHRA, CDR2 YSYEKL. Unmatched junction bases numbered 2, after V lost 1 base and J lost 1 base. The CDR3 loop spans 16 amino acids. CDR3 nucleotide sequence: TGCGCCAGCAGCCAAGGAAGCGGGAGGTCCTACAATGAGCAGTTCTTC. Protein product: CASSQGSGRSYNEQFF.

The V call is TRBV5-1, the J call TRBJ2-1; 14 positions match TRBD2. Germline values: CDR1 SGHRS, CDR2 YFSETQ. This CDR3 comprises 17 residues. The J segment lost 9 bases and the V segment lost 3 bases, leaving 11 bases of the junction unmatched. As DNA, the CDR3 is TGCGCCAGCAGCTCGGTTCCGGGACTAGCGGGAGTAAGTGAGCAGTTCTTC. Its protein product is CASSSVPGLAGVSEQFF.

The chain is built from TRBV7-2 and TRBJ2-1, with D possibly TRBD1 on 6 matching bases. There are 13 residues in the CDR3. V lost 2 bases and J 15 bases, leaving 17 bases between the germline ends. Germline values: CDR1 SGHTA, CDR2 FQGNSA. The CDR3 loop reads CASSLPLLRGSFF. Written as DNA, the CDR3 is TGTGCCAGCAGCTTACCTTTGCTTAGGGGGTCGTTCTTC.

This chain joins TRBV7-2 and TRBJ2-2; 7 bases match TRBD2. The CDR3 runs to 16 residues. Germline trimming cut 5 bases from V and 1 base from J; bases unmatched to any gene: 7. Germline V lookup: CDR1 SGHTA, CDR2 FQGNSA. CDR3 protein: CASSIVAGLNTGELFF. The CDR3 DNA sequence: TGTGCCAGCAGCATAGTAGCGGGCTTGAACACCGGGGAGCTGTTTTTT.

The CDR3 sequence: CASSKHEGRGFYNEQFF. For the CDR3, the DNA is TGTGCCAGCAGCAAACACGAGGGGCGGGGGTTCTACAATGAGCAGTTCTTC. The chain employs TRBV21-1 and TRBJ2-1; the table gives TRBD2 as D, unverified against the DNA. TRBV21-1 is termed a pseudogene. This CDR3 has 17 residues.

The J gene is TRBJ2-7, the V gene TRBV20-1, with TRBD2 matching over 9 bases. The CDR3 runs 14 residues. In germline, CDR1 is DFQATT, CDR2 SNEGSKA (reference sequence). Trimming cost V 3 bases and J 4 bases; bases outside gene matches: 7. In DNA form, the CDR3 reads TGCAGTGCTAGTTCTAGCGGGGTCACTTACGAGCAGTACTTC. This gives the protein CSASSSGVTYEQYF.

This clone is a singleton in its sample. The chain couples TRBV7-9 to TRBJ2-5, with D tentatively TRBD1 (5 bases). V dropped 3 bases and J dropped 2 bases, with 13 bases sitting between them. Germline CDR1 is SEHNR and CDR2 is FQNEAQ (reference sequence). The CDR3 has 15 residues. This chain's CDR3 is CASSFWARTQETQYF. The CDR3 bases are TGTGCCAGCAGCTTCTGGGCCAGGACACAAGAGACCCAGTACTTC.

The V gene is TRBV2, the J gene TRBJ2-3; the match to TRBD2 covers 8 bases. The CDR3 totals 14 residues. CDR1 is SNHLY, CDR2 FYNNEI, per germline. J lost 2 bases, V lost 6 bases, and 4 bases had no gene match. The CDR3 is CASRLAGFTDTQYF. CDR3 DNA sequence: TGTGCCAGCAGATTAGCGGGATTCACAGATACGCAGTATTTT.

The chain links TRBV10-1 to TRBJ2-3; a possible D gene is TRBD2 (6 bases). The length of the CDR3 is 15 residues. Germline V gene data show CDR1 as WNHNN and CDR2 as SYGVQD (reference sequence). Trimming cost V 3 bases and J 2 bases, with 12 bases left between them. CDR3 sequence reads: CASSDPGEDTDTQYF. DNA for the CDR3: TGCGCCAGCAGTGATCCGGGAGAAGACACAGATACGCAGTATTTT.

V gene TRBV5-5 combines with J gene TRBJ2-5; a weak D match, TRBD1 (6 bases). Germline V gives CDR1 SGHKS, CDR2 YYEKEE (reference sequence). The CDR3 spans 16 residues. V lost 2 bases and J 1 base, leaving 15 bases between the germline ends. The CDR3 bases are TGTGCCAGCAGCTTTCAACAGGGAGTGGGCCAAGAGACCCAGTACTTC. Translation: CASSFQQGVGQETQYF.

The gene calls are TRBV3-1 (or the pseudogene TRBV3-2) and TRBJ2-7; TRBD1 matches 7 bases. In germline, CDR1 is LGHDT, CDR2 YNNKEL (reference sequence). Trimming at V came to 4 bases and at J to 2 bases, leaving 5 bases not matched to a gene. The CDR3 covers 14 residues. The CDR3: CASSPWDRAYEQYF. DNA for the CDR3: TGTGCCAGCAGCCCGTGGGACAGAGCCTACGAGCAGTACTTC.

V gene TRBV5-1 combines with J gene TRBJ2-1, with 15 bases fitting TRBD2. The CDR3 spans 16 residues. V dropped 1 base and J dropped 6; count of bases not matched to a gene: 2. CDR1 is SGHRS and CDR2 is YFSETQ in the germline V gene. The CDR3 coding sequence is TGCGCCAGCAGCTTGCGGGGACTAGCGGGAGGCAATGAGCAGTTCTTC. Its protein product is CASSLRGLAGGNEQFF.

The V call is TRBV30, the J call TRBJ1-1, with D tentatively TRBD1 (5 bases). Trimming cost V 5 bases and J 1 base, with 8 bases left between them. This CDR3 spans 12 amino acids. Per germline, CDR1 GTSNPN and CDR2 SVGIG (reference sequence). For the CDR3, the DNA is TGTGCCTGGGGGACGGGGAACACTGAAGCTTTCTTT. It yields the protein CAWGTGNTEAFF.

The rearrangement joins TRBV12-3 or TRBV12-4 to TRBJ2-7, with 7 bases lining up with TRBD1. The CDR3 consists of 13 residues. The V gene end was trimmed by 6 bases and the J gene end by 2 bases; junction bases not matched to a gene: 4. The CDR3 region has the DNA TGTGCCAGCAGGGGGCAGGGGGCCTACGAGCAGTACTTC. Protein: CASRGQGAYEQYF.

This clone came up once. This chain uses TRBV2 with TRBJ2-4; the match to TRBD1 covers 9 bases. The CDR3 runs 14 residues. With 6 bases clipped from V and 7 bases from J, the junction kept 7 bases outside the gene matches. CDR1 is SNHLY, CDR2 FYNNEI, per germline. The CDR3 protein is CASRTGTGLNIQYF. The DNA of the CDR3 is TGTGCCAGCAGGACCGGGACAGGGTTGAACATTCAGTACTTC.

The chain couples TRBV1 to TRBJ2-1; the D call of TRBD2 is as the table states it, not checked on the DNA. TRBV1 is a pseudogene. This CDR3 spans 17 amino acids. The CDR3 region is CTSSPAPGTSGSNEQFF. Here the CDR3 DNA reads TGCACCAGCAGCCCCGCCCCCGGGACTAGCGGGAGCAATGAGCAGTTCTTC.

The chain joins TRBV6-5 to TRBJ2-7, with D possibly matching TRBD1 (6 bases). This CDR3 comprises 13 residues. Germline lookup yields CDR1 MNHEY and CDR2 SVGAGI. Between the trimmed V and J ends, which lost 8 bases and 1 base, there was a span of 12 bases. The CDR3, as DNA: TGTGCCAGCGGACGGGACATTTCCTACGAGCAGTACTTC. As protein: CASGRDISYEQYF.

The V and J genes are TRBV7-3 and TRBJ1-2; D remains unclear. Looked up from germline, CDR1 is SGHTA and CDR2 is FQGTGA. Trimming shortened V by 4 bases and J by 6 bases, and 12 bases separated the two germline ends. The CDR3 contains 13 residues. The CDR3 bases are TGTGCCAGCAGCTCCCCCCCCTTAGATGGCTACACCTTC. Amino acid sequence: CASSSPPLDGYTF.

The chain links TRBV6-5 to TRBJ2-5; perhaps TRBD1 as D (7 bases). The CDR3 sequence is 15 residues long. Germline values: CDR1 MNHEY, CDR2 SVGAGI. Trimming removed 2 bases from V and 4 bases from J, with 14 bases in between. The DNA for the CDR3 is TGTGCCAGCAGTTACCGCTCAGGGGGGAGAGAGACCCAGTACTTC. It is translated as CASSYRSGGRETQYF.

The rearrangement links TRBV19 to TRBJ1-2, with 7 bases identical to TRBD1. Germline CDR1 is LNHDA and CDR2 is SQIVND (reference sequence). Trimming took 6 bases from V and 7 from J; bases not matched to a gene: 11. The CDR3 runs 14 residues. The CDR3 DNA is TGTGCCAGTAGCACAGGGGACACGTTGAGTGGCTACACCTTC. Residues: CASSTGDTLSGYTF. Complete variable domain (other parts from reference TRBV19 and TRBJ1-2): DGGITQSPKYLFRKEGQNVTLSCEQNLNHDAMYWYRQDPGQGLRLIYYSQIVNDFQKGDIAEGYSVSREKKESFPLTVTSAQKNPTAFYLCASSTGDTLSGYTFGSGTRLTVV.

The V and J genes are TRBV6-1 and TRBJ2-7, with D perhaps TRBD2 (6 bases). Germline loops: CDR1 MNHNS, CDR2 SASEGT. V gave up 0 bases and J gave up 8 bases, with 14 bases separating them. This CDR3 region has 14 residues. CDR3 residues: CASSEAGTLTKQYF. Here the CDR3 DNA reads TGTGCCAGCAGTGAAGCTGGGACTTTAACGAAGCAGTACTTC.

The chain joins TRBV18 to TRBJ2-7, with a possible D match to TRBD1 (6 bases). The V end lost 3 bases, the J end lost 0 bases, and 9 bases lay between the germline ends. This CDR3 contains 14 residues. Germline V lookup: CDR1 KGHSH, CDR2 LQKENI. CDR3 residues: CASSPQDSSYEQYF. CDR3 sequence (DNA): TGTGCCAGCTCACCGCAGGACAGCTCCTACGAGCAGTACTTC.

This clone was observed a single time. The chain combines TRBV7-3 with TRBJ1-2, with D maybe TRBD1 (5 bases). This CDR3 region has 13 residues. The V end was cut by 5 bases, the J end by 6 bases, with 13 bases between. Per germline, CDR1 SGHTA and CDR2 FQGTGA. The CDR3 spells CASSPAQGNGYTF. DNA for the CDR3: TGTGCCAGCAGCCCCGCCCAGGGCAATGGCTACACCTTC.

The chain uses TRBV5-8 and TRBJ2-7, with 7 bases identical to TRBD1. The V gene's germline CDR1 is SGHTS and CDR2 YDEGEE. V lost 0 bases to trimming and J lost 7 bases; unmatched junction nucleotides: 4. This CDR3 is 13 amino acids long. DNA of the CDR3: TGTGCCAGCAGCTTGGGACAGGGCGGGGAGCAGTACTTC. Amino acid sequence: CASSLGQGGEQYF. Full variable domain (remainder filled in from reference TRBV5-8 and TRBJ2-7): EAGVTQSPTHLIKTRGQQATLRCSPISGHTSVYWYQQALGLGLQFLLWYDEGEERNRGNFPPRFSGRQFPNYSSELNVNALELEDSALYLCASSLGQGGEQYFGPGTRLTVT.